These T cell receptor beta chains were read from a single sample in a study of blood T cells in healthy people across ages. Via MiXCR, TCRdb re-called the 5' RACE reads, giving one row per CDR3 protein. Altogether about 810,000 distinct CDR3 sequences are present, about 37% being singletons, with the ten largest covering over 10%. Sequenced material: blood. Receptor source: a young man in good health. Both conserved end residues are trimmed from each CDR3. Not all rows give a size; the values are once, few, many and, for expanded clones, a class.

>TRBV5-1|-|-
ASSLGDRSLSEQY
>TRBV9|few|TRBJ2-5
ASSGRDNGETQY
>TRBV9|few|TRBJ2-4
ASSPHGEDIQY
>TRBV18|-|TRBJ2-4
ASFPLTGRVNEQY
>TRBV7-9|once|TRBJ2-7
ASRLLGERY
>TRBV5-1|-|TRBJ2-1
ASSPSSVGVYNEQF
>TRBV18|-|TRBJ2-3
ASSPPAGGTDTQY
>TRBV7-2|once|TRBJ2-1
TSSPLTGGSYNEQF
>TRBV20-1|many|TRBJ2-7
SATRDRGSNEQY
>TRBV12-3/TRBV12-4|many|TRBJ1-2
ASSPGQGAGYT
>TRBV5-1|-|TRBJ2-7
ASSLLGRTDYEQY
>TRBV20-1|-|TRBJ2-1
SARDLAQVTVEQF
>TRBV4-2|-|-
ASSQDRAGKAYNEQY
>TRBV20-1|-|TRBJ1-1
SARVPGHMNTEAF
>TRBV20-1|many|TRBJ2-3
SARDGDTQY
>TRBV5-6|few|TRBJ2-7
ASSWDEKQY
>TRBV7-3|few|TRBJ2-4
ASSLTPGSKNIQY
>TRBV14|few|TRBJ2-7
ASSQESNSYEQY
>TRBV6-1|-|TRBJ2-4
ASSERQGLAKNIQY
>TRBV28|once|TRBJ2-1
ASSLTSYNERF
>TRBV7-6|many|TRBJ2-7
ASSLPGQGFYEQY
>TRBV4-1|-|TRBJ2-1
ASSQDSVRYEQF
>TRBV5-1|many|TRBJ2-1
ASSFVDRDNEQF
>TRBV29-1|-|TRBJ2-5
SVEGGAGHSRDYEQY
>TRBV5-5|-|TRBJ1-5
ASSFGGEPSGADTFNQPQH
>TRBV6-2/TRBV6-3|-|TRBJ1-5
ASSYSGRTYNQPQH
>TRBV5-1|once|TRBJ2-3
ASSRGRGGTQY
>TRBV14|many|TRBJ1-2
ASSQDKIGQGSNYGYT
>TRBV6-5|few|TRBJ1-6
ASSYRQGISPLH
>TRBV7-8|-|TRBJ2-3
ARSLPGQGAGVADTQY
>TRBV2|-|TRBJ1-2
ASRTDREVNYT
>TRBV10-3|-|TRBJ2-5
AISESRASGDRTQY
>TRBV20-1|few|TRBJ2-3
SARATGLTDTQY
>TRBV7-2|few|TRBJ1-5
ASSLGSSIGPQH
>TRBV20-1|-|TRBJ1-2
SARPYKEARGYGYT
>TRBV4-2|few|TRBJ2-1
ASSQVLRDRYNEQF
>TRBV6-5|-|TRBJ1-6
ASSYHLTGTANSPLH
>TRBV5-1|-|TRBJ2-3
ASSWTGGDTDTQY
>TRBV5-5|-|TRBJ1-1
ASGQGSPLNTEAF
>TRBV10-3|-|TRBJ2-2
AISGDSKGGELF
>TRBV27|-|TRBJ1-3
ASPSRDRGDSYSGNTIY
>TRBV20-1|-|TRBJ2-7
SARARLANHQEPYEQY
>TRBV9|-|TRBJ1-1
ASSVGPGENTEAF
>TRBV12-5|few|TRBJ2-5
ASGLRGETQY
>TRBV20-1|-|TRBJ1-5
SAPGQAGGVGFNQPQH
>TRBV12-3/TRBV12-4|many|TRBJ2-4
ASSLSGAKNIQY
>TRBV6-5|once|TRBJ2-3
ASSSLRAGTDTQY
>TRBV7-3|-|TRBJ2-3
ASSPDVAATDTQY
>TRBV29-1|few|TRBJ1-1
SVVGSQEAF
>TRBV7-2|-|TRBJ1-2
ASSLLEQSYT
>TRBV9|-|TRBJ1-1
ASSVGAGGGGTEAF
>TRBV7-3|-|TRBJ2-3
TSSLTLGPGVTDTQY